This TCR beta chain was sequenced for a study of T cells in Graves' hyperthyroidism and ophthalmopathy. Study-level points and caveats: Ophthalmopathy was model-predicted a median approximately 6.4 months pre-onset.

Patients were excluded because of uncontrolled infection, other autoimmune disease, pregnancy or lactation. The diagnoses drew upon clinical symptoms, serum thyroxine and TRAb, thyroid ultrasound and orbital computed tomography. From RNA transcripts, TCR beta CDR3 regions were amplified. The TCR CDR3 was amplified in a first-round RT-PCR using the HTBI primer set. TCRdb itself ran the multiplex PCR reads through MiXCR, one entry per CDR3 protein. The table records approximately 600,000 distinct CDR3 sequences, approximately 15% of them present only once. This clonotype was seen a handful of times. Its specificity is not known. The CDR3 extends over 15 amino acids. The germline V gene has CDR1 MNHEY and CDR2 SVGEGT. Trimming took 8 bases from V and 1 from J, leaving 14 bases between them.

Sequenced input: blood. The rearrangement links TRBV6-2 or TRBV6-3 to TRBJ2-2; D may correspond to TRBD1 or TRBD2 (5 bases each). This sequence originates from a woman aged 40-49 years with Graves' ophthalmopathy. The CDR3 here is CASRTWDLNTGELFF. For the CDR3, the DNA is TGTGCCAGCCGGACCTGGGACCTGAACACCGGGGAGCTGTTTTTT.